The clone carrying this T cell receptor (beta chain) was observed a handful of times. What it binds is not known. The length of the CDR3 is 15 residues. Germline CDR1 and CDR2: SGHTA and FQGNSA. V was clipped by 5 bases and J by 3 bases; unmatched bases: 6. These data belong to a study of T cell repertoires in cytomegalovirus infection. Via MiXCR, TCRdb re-called the reads, giving one row per CDR3 protein. The sample lists about 68,000 distinct CDR3 sequences, 22% occurring once. This chain uses TRBV7-2 with TRBJ2-1; 8 positions agree with TRBD1. What was sequenced was PBMCs, sequenced either directly or after in vitro stimulation (not recorded which). This receptor was obtained from a human donor in good health (CMV status not recorded). Some clones in this sample may be carry-over from other donors' samples. DNA for the CDR3: TGTGCCAGCAGCCCCTCCGGGACAGGCTACAATGAGCAGTTCTTC. This gives the protein CASSPSGTGYNEQFF.